This is a list of T cell receptor beta chains from one sample in a study of PD-L1 blockade in urothelial cancer. Data came from immunoSEQ multiplex PCR; TCRdb stores just in-frame clones and leaves some out. The data show 25,000 to 30,000 clones, approximately 89% seen once. Sequences were derived from PBMCs, sampled around atezolizumab (anti-PD-L1) treatment. The receptors were sampled from a man aged 50-59 years with urothelial cancer. Each CDR3 is given with its conserved first and last residue. Fields, in order: clone size, J gene, D gene, V gene, CDR3 length, CDR3 protein, CDR3 DNA. A D gene is named only where the DNA matches it firmly. Clone size, where shown, is once, few, many, or a class for clones that have expanded.

. | TRBJ2-7 | TRBD1 | TRBV5-6 | 16 | CASSFSGQGALNEQYF | TGTGCCAGCAGCTTTTCCGGGCAGGGGGCCTTGAACGAGCAGTACTTC
once | TRBJ2-5 | TRBD2 | TRBV19 | 14 | CASTRTSGKETQYF | TGTGCCAGTACCCGGACTAGCGGGAAAGAGACCCAGTACTTC
. | TRBJ1-2 | . | TRBV7-8 | 14 | CASSLVEGSDGYTF | TGTGCCAGCAGCTTAGTAGAGGGCAGTGATGGCTACACCTTC
. | TRBJ2-1 | . | TRBV25-1 | 12 | CASWEWGAEQFF | TGTGCCAGCTGGGAGTGGGGAGCCGAGCAGTTCTTC
. | TRBJ2-7 | . | TRBV11-2 | 11 | CASMGSYEQYF | TGTGCCAGCATGGGCAGCTACGAGCAGTACTTC
. | TRBJ2-1 | TRBD2 | TRBV6-5 | 14 | CASSGLAGGDEQFF | TGTGCCAGCAGTGGACTAGCGGGAGGTGATGAGCAGTTCTTC
. | TRBJ2-1 | TRBD1 | TRBV5-1 | 15 | CASSWRQGATSEQFF | TGCGCCAGCAGCTGGCGACAGGGGGCCACGAGTGAGCAGTTCTTC
. | TRBJ2-2 | TRBD2 | TRBV9 | 16 | CASSVGSGSGIGELFF | TGTGCCAGCAGCGTAGGTAGCGGGAGCGGGATCGGGGAGCTGTTTTTT
. | TRBJ1-2 | . | TRBV5-1 | 15 | CASSLDTGLNYGYTF | TGCGCCAGCAGCCTGGATACAGGATTAAACTATGGCTACACCTTC
. | TRBJ1-5 | . | TRBV2 | 15 | CASKISPRGNQPQHF | TGTGCCAGCAAAATTAGCCCGAGGGGCAATCAGCCCCAGCATTTT
. | TRBJ2-1 | . | TRBV7-9 | 14 | CASSLLVVLGEQFF | TGTGCCAGCAGCTTACTCGTTGTCCTAGGTGAGCAGTTCTTC
. | TRBJ2-5 | . | TRBV6-5 | 13 | CASSGGRVETQYF | TGTGCCAGCAGCGGGGGAAGGGTTGAGACCCAGTACTTC
. | TRBJ1-5 | . | TRBV2 | 14 | CASSVRGDNQPQHF | TGTGCCAGCAGTGTGCGGGGCGACAATCAGCCCCAGCATTTT
few | TRBJ2-7 | TRBD2 | TRBV9 | 15 | CASSVQAGGRYEQYF | TGTGCCAGCAGCGTACAGGCGGGGGGGCGTTACGAGCAGTACTTC
few | TRBJ2-2 | TRBD1 | TRBV7-9 | 16 | CASSLVDRVYTGELFF | TGTGCCAGCAGCTTAGTTGACAGGGTCTACACCGGGGAGCTGTTTTTT
. | TRBJ2-2 | . | TRBV7-9 | 15 | CASSGRLPNTGELFF | TGTGCCAGCAGCGGACGACTACCGAACACCGGGGAGCTGTTTTTT
. | TRBJ2-5 | . | TRBV5-6 | 14 | CASSLQGTIETQYF | TGTGCCAGCAGCTTACAGGGAACCATAGAGACCCAGTACTTC
. | TRBJ1-2 | . | TRBV7-3 | 15 | CASSRQPGIGNGYTF | TGTGCCAGCAGCCGCCAACCGGGAATAGGAAATGGCTACACCTTC
. | TRBJ2-5 | . | TRBV7-9 | 12 | CASSSGKETQYF | TGTGCCAGCAGCTCAGGGAAAGAGACCCAGTACTTC
. | TRBJ2-7 | TRBD2 | TRBV4-3 | 15 | CASSHSAGGTYEQYF | TGCGCCAGCAGCCACAGCGCGGGAGGAACCTACGAGCAGTACTTC
. | TRBJ2-3 | . | TRBV11-3 | 17 | CASSPGWAETSTDTQYF | TGTGCCAGCAGCCCAGGGTGGGCCGAAACTAGCACAGATACGCAGTATTTT
. | TRBJ2-7 | . | TRBV7-6 | 15 | CASSRSGAQAYEQYF | TGTGCCAGCAGCCGGAGTGGCGCCCAAGCCTACGAGCAGTACTTC
few | TRBJ2-2 | TRBD2 | TRBV7-2 | 15 | CASSLGGRRTGELFF | TGTGCCAGCAGCTTAGGCGGGAGACGCACCGGGGAGCTGTTTTTT
. | TRBJ2-2 | TRBD2 | TRBV19 | 16 | CASSLELAGLGGELFF | TGTGCCAGTAGCCTCGAACTAGCGGGGTTAGGCGGGGAGCTGTTTTTT
once | TRBJ2-7 | . | TRBV28 | 13 | CASSQQVAYEQYF | TGTGCCAGCAGTCAACAGGTTGCCTACGAGCAGTACTTC
. | TRBJ2-6 | . | TRBV29-1 | 13 | CSEGQTGANVLTF | TGCAGCGAAGGACAGACTGGGGCCAACGTCCTGACTTTC
. | TRBJ1-3 | . | TRBV19 | 12 | CAGQGIGNTIYF | TGTGCCGGGCAGGGGATTGGAAACACCATATATTTT
once | TRBJ2-1 | . | TRBV30 | 17 | CAWSVPGRGLSYNEQFF | TGTGCCTGGAGTGTACCGGGGCGGGGTCTCTCCTACAATGAGCAGTTCTTC
. | TRBJ1-1 | . | TRBV30 | 13 | CAWSVYSNTEAFF | TGTGCCTGGAGTGTATACTCGAACACTGAAGCTTTCTTT
. | TRBJ1-1 | . | TRBV11-2 | 18 | CASSLEGGQGLLGTEAFF | TGTGCCAGCAGCTTAGAGGGGGGGCAGGGGCTCCTGGGAACTGAAGCTTTCTTT
. | TRBJ1-1 | . | TRBV2 | 14 | CASSERRGRTEAFF | TGTGCCAGCAGTGAGAGACGGGGAAGGACTGAAGCTTTCTTT
. | TRBJ2-1 | TRBD2 | TRBV19 | 13 | CATRDYSYNEQFF | TGTGCCACCCGGGACTACTCCTACAATGAGCAGTTCTTC
. | TRBJ2-1 | . | TRBV19 | 15 | CASSITGDGWREQFF | TGTGCCAGTAGTATAACAGGAGACGGATGGCGTGAGCAGTTCTTC
. | TRBJ1-4 | . | TRBV27 | 14 | CASSLQGFNEKLFF | TGTGCCAGCAGTTTACAGGGGTTTAATGAAAAACTGTTTTTT
medium-sized | TRBJ2-7 | . | TRBV7-9 | 14 | CASSLTQGYYEQYF | TGTGCCAGCAGCTTAACCCAGGGATACTACGAGCAGTACTTC
. | TRBJ1-5 | TRBD1 | TRBV19 | 14 | CATTKTGGRQPQHF | TGTGCCACTACCAAGACAGGGGGCAGACAGCCCCAGCATTTT
once | TRBJ1-1 | TRBD1 | TRBV11-2 | 14 | CASSPTGGGTEAFF | TGTGCCAGCAGCCCGACAGGGGGCGGTACTGAAGCTTTCTTT
. | TRBJ2-7 | . | TRBV29-1 | 11 | CSVGQSYEQYF | TGCAGCGTTGGACAGTCCTACGAGCAGTACTTC
once | TRBJ2-1 | TRBD2 | TRBV9 | 15 | CASSVGSGVGNEQFF | TGTGCCAGCAGCGTAGGTAGCGGGGTAGGGAATGAGCAGTTCTTC
. | TRBJ1-2 | TRBD1 | TRBV7-8 | 14 | CASSLKPTGGGYTF | TGTGCCAGCAGCTTAAAACCGACAGGGGGTGGCTACACCTTC
. | TRBJ2-3 | . | TRBV7-8 | 14 | CASSPEGGTDTQYF | TGTGCCAGCAGCCCAGAGGGAGGCACAGATACGCAGTATTTT
. | TRBJ2-3 | . | TRBV5-4 | 15 | CATGERGPSTDTQYF | TGTGCCACTGGGGAAAGGGGTCCTAGCACAGATACGCAGTATTTT